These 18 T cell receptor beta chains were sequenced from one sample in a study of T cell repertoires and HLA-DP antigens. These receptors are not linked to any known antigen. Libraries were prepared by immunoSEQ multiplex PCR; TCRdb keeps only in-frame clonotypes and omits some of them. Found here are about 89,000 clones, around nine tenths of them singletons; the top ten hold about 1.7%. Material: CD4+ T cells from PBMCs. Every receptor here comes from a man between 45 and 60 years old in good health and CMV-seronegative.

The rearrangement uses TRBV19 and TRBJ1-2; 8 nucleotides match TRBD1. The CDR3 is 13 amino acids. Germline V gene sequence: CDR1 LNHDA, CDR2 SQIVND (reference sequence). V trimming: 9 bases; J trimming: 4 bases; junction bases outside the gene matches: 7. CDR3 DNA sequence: TGTGCCAGCAGCGGGACAGGCATCTATGGCTACACCTTC. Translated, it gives CASSGTGIYGYTF. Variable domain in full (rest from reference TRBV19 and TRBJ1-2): DGGITQSPKYLFRKEGQNVTLSCEQNLNHDAMYWYRQDPGQGLRLIYYSQIVNDFQKGDIAEGYSVSREKKESFPLTVTSAQKNPTAFYLCASSGTGIYGYTFGSGTRLTVV.

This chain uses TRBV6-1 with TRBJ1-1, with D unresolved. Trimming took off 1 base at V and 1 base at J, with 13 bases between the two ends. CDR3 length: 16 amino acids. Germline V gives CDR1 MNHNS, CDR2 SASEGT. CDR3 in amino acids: CASSEDREVPNTEAFF. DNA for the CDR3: TGTGCCAGCAGTGAAGATCGTGAGGTCCCGAACACTGAAGCTTTCTTT.

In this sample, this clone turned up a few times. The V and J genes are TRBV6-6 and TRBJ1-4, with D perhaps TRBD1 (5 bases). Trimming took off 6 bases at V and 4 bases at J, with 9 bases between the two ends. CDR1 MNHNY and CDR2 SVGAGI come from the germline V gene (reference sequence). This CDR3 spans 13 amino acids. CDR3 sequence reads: CASSRDFNEKLFF. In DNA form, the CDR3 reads TGTGCCAGCAGCCGGGACTTTAATGAAAAACTGTTTTTT.

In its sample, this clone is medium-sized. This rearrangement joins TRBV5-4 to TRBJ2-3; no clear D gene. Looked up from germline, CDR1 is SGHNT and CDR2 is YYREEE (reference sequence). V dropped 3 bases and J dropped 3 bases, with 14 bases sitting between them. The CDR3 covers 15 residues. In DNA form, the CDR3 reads TGTGCCAGCAGCTCCCCCAGCGCCCGGACAGATACGCAGTATTTT. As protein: CASSSPSARTDTQYF.

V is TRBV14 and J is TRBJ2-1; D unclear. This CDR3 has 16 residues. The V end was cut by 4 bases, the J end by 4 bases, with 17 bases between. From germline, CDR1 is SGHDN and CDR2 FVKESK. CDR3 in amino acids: CASSRMRTPGYNEQFF. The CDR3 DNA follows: TGTGCCAGCAGCCGTATGAGGACCCCCGGTTACAATGAGCAGTTCTTC.

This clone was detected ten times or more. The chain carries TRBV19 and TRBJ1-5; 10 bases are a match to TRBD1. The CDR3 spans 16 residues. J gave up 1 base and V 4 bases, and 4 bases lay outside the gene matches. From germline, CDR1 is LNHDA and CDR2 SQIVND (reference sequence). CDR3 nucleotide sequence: TGTGCCAGTAGTAGGGGGGACAGGGGAAGCAATCAGCCCCAGCATTTT. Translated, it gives CASSRGDRGSNQPQHF.

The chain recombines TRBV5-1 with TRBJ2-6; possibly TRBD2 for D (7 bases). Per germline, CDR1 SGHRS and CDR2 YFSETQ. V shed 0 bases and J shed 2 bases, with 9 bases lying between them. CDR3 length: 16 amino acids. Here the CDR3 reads CASSLAGGPGANVLTF. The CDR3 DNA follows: TGCGCCAGCAGCTTGGCGGGGGGCCCTGGGGCCAACGTCCTGACTTTC. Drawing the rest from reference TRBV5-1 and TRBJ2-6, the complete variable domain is KAGVTQTPRYLIKTRGQQVTLSCSPISGHRSVSWYQQTPGQGLQFLFEYFSETQRNKGNFPGRFSGRQFSNSRSEMNVSTLELGDSALYLCASSLAGGPGANVLTFGAGSRLTVL.

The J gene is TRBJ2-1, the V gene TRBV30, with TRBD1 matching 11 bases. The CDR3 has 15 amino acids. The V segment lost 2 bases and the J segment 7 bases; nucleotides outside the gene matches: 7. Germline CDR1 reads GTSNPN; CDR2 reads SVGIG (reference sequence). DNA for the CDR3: TGTGCCTGGAGTCCCCTCGGGACAGGGGGGAATGAGCAGTTCTTC. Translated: CAWSPLGTGGNEQFF.

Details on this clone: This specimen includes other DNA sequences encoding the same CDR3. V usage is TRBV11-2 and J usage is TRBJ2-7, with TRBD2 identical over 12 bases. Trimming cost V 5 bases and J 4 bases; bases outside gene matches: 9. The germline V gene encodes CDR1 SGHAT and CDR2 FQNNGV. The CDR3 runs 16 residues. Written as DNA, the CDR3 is TGTGCCAGCAGCCACCGACTAGCGGGAGCCACTTACGAGCAGTACTTC. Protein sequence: CASSHRLAGATYEQYF.

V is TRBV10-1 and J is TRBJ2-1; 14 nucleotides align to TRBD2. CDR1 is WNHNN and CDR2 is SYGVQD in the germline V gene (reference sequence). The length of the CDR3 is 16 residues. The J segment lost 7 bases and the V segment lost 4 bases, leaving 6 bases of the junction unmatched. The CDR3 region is CASSAETSGRANEQFF. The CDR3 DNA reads TGCGCCAGCAGTGCAGAGACTAGCGGGAGGGCGAATGAGCAGTTCTTC.

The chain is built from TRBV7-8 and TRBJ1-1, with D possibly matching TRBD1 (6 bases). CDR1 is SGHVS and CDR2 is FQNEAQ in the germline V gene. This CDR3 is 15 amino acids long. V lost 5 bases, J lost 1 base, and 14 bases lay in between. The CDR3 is CASSLSNRANTEAFF. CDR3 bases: TGTGCCAGCAGCCTGAGCAACAGGGCGAACACTGAAGCTTTCTTT.

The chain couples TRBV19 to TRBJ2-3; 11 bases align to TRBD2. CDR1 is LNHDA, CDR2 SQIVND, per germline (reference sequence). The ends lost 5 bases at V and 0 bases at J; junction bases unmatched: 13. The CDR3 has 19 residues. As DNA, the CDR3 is TGTGCCAGTAGTCAACTAGCGGGGGCAACCTCCGGGAGCACAGATACGCAGTATTTT. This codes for CASSQLAGATSGSTDTQYF.

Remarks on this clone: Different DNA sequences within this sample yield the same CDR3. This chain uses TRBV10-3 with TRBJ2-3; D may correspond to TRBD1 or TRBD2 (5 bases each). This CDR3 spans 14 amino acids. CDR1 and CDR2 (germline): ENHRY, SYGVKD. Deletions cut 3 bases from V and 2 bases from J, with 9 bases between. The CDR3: CAISDRGSTDTQYF. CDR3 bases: TGTGCCATCAGTGACCGGGGCTCCACAGATACGCAGTATTTT.

CDR3 DNA sequence: TGTGCCAGTAGTATGAGCGGGATAAGCTCCTACAATGAGCAGTTCTTC. This codes for CASSMSGISSYNEQFF. The V and J genes are TRBV19 and TRBJ2-1; 7 bases are shared with TRBD2. Germline CDR1 LNHDA, CDR2 SQIVND (reference sequence). Losses at the gene ends were 3 bases for V and 0 bases for J; bases not matched to a gene: 5. This CDR3 comprises 16 residues.

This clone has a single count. The CDR3 sequence is CASSSRDREETQYF. As DNA, the CDR3 is TGTGCCAGCAGCTCCCGGGACAGGGAAGAGACCCAGTACTTC. V is TRBV11-1 and J is TRBJ2-5, with 9 bases identical to TRBD1. Germline CDR1 and CDR2: SGHAT and FQDESV (reference sequence). The CDR3 is 14 residues long. Losses at the gene ends were 4 bases for V and 3 bases for J; bases not matched to a gene: 3.

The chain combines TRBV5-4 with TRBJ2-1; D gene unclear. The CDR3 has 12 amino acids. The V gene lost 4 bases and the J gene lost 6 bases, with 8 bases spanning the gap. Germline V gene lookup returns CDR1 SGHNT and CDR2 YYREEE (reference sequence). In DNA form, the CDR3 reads TGTGCCAGCAGCGACAAGCCCAATGAGCAGTTCTTC. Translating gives CASSDKPNEQFF.

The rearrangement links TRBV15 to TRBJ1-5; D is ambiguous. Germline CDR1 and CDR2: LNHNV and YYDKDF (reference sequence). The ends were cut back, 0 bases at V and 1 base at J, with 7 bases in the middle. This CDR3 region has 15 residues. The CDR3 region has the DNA TGTGCCACCAGCAGAGATCGAGGCAGCAATCAGCCCCAGCATTTT. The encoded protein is CATSRDRGSNQPQHF. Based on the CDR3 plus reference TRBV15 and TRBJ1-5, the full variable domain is DAMVIQNPRYQVTQFGKPVTLSCSQTLNHNVMYWYQQKSSQAPKLLFHYYDKDFNNEADTPDNFQSRRPNTSFCFLDIRSPGLGDTAMYLCATSRDRGSNQPQHFGDGTRLSIL.

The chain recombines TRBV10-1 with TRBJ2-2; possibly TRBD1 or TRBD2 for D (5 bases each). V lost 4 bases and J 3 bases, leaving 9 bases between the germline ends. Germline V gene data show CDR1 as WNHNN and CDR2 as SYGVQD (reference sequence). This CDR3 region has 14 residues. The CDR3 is CASSGGADTGELFF. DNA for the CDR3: TGCGCCAGCAGTGGAGGGGCTGACACCGGGGAGCTGTTTTTT.